This is a list of T cell receptor beta chains from one sample in a study of T cells after posttransplantation cyclophosphamide. Some clones are missing from TCRdb's copy, which holds only in-frame ones; the method was immunoSEQ multiplex PCR. Among around 40,000 clones listed, around 90% were seen once. The material sequenced was PBMCs, taken around 58 days after allogeneic stem cell transplant with posttransplant cyclophosphamide. Receptors originate from a male patient aged 55 to 69 who received an allogeneic stem cell transplant from a related donor and was CMV-positive. Some T cells may originate from the graft donor. Each CDR3 is given with its conserved first and last residue. Fields, in order: V gene, J gene, D gene, CDR3 protein, CDR3 DNA. D genes are given only for firm matches.

>TRBV7-9|TRBJ2-1|.
CASTSLGSSYNEQFF
TGTGCCAGCACGTCGTTGGGGAGCTCCTACAATGAGCAGTTCTTC
>TRBV6-5|TRBJ1-1|.
CASSKGTYTEAFF
TGTGCCAGCAGTAAGGGGACTTACACTGAAGCTTTCTTT
>TRBV5-4|TRBJ2-5|TRBD1
CAYRGTGGQETQYF
TGTGCCTACAGGGGGACAGGGGGTCAAGAGACCCAGTACTTC
>TRBV5-1|TRBJ2-5|.
CASRHPVYQETQYF
TGCGCCAGCAGGCACCCGGTGTACCAAGAGACCCAGTACTTC
>TRBV7-9|TRBJ2-6|.
CASSLERGLGSGANVLTF
TGTGCCAGCAGCTTAGAAAGGGGATTGGGGTCTGGGGCCAACGTCCTGACTTTC
>TRBV10-3|TRBJ1-6|.
CAISESRVGNSPLHF
TGTGCCATCAGTGAGTCCAGGGTAGGAAATTCACCCCTCCACTTT
>TRBV5-4|TRBJ1-2|.
CASSLMLSQIATGGYTF
TGTGCCAGCAGCTTAATGCTGTCTCAGATCGCGACGGGGGGCTACACCTTC